Shown below are 31 T cell receptor beta chains from a single sample sequenced in a study of TIL therapy for anti-PD-1-resistant metastatic lung cancer (dated by TCRdb to the early 2020s). TCR beta CDR3 regions were amplified from genomic DNA by bias-controlled multiplex PCR with the immunoSEQ v3 hsTCRB kit. Imported from immuneACCESS, the table was reduced by TCRdb to in-frame sequences with V and J called. These copies leave out some clones; in studies compared against another copy, an unresolved V gene accounts for under half, and the cause of the remainder is not known. This sample comprises about 32,000 clones, roughly 69% of them detected only once. In total, the top ten clones hold 2.5% to 3% of the sample. The time point label of this sample denotes: pre-treatment sample, taken before nivolumab and TIL therapy. This specimen was blood, taken at baseline. The receptors derive from a woman aged 30 to 85 with non-small cell lung cancer.

This clone was recorded once. The J gene is TRBJ2-5, the V gene TRBV5-6, with a weak D call TRBD2 (5 bases). This CDR3 has 11 residues. The V end was cut by 3 bases, the J end by 5 bases, with 5 bases between. CDR1 SGHDT and CDR2 YYEEEE come from the germline V gene. The CDR3 sequence: CASSWRETQYF. The CDR3 DNA sequence: TGTGCCAGCAGCTGGAGGGAGACCCAGTACTTC.

The chain is built from TRBV20-1 and TRBJ2-7, with TRBD2 as a possible D gene (5 bases). V shed 3 bases and J shed 5 bases, with 8 bases lying between them. The CDR3 sequence is 11 residues long. Germline V lookup: CDR1 DFQATT, CDR2 SNEGSKA (reference sequence). The CDR3 DNA sequence: TGCAGTGCTAGGGCAGCGGACGAGCAGTACTTC. Its translation is CSARAADEQYF.

The gene calls are TRBV5-1 and TRBJ2-1; 11 nucleotides match TRBD2. V gave up 6 bases and J gave up 0 bases; unmatched junction bases: 8. Looked up from germline, CDR1 is SGHRS and CDR2 is YFSETQ. The CDR3 is 17 residues long. CDR3 amino acids: CASTTSGSVSSYNEQFF. CDR3 nucleotide sequence: TGCGCCAGCACAACTAGCGGGAGCGTGAGCTCCTACAATGAGCAGTTCTTC. The full variable domain, in which reference TRBV5-1 and TRBJ2-1 provide the parts outside the CDR3, is KAGVTQTPRYLIKTRGQQVTLSCSPISGHRSVSWYQQTPGQGLQFLFEYFSETQRNKGNFPGRFSGRQFSNSRSEMNVSTLELGDSALYLCASTTSGSVSSYNEQFFGPGTRLTVL.

The CDR3 nucleotides read TGTGCCAGTAGTGAAGGGTGGGAGACCCAGTACTTC. This encodes CASSEGWETQYF. The rearrangement joins TRBV19 to TRBJ2-5; the D is unclear. Deletions cut 5 bases from V and 5 bases from J, with 9 bases between. The CDR3 totals 12 residues. Germline V gene lookup returns CDR1 LNHDA and CDR2 SQIVND (reference sequence).

The chain joins TRBV11-3 to TRBJ2-1; 9 positions agree with TRBD2. The ends lost 10 bases at V and 5 bases at J; junction bases unmatched: 6. The CDR3 is 13 amino acids. Germline lookup yields CDR1 SGHNT and CDR2 YENEEA. DNA for the CDR3: TGTGCCACGTCTAGCGGGAACAACAATGAGCAGTTCTTC. Amino acid sequence: CATSSGNNNEQFF.

The V call is TRBV29-1, the J call TRBJ2-1, with 8 bases matching TRBD2. V shed 1 base and J 3 bases; nucleotides not matched to a gene: 14. Looked up from germline, CDR1 is SQVTM and CDR2 is ANQGSEA. The length of the CDR3 is 18 residues. CDR3 sequence: CSVEGDWTSSAIYNEQFF. The DNA for the CDR3 is TGCAGCGTTGAAGGAGATTGGACTAGCTCAGCTATCTACAATGAGCAGTTCTTC.

This clone has just a few counts. The chain is built from TRBV6-1 and TRBJ2-4, with D perhaps matching TRBD2 (5 bases). Germline V gives CDR1 MNHNS, CDR2 SASEGT. This CDR3 spans 12 amino acids. V was shortened by 2 bases and J by 8 bases, with 7 bases between the two germline ends. In nucleotides, the CDR3 is TGTGCCAGCAGTGAACTCGGGGACATTCAGTACTTC. It translates to CASSELGDIQYF.

The rearrangement joins TRBV5-5 to TRBJ1-1; 7 bases are shared with TRBD1. Germline V gives CDR1 SGHKS, CDR2 YYEKEE (reference sequence). With 2 bases clipped from V and 5 bases from J, the junction kept 12 bases outside the gene matches. The CDR3 covers 16 residues. Written as DNA, the CDR3 is TGTGCCAGCAGCTTAGTAATTGGGACAGCTTTAACTGAAGCTTTCTTT. Residues: CASSLVIGTALTEAFF.

CDR3 bases: TGCAGCGTTGGGTCCGATTATCGTTACAATGAGCAGTTCTTC. Its protein is CSVGSDYRYNEQFF. The gene calls are TRBV29-1 and TRBJ2-1; D not resolved. This CDR3 spans 14 amino acids. The germline V gene encodes CDR1 SQVTM and CDR2 ANQGSEA. V lost 4 bases to trimming and J lost 4 bases, with 14 bases between them.

The chain combines TRBV5-4 with TRBJ1-1, with a tentative D call TRBD1 (6 bases). This CDR3 spans 15 amino acids. The germline V gene has CDR1 SGHNT and CDR2 YYREEE (reference sequence). V lost 4 bases to trimming and J lost 1 base, with 14 bases between them. CDR3 nucleotides: TGTGCCAGCAGCAACCTACAGGGACCGAACACTGAAGCTTTCTTT. This codes for CASSNLQGPNTEAFF. The entire variable domain, with the rest obtained from reference TRBV5-4 and TRBJ1-1, is as follows: ETGVTQSPTHLIKTRGQQVTLRCSSQSGHNTVSWYQQALGQGPQFIFQYYREEENGRGNFPPRFSGLQFPNYSSELNVNALELDDSALYLCASSNLQGPNTEAFFGQGTRLTVV.

DNA of the CDR3: TGTGCCAGCAGCTCCCGGACAGGTCCTCTTCGAGCTTTCTTT. This sequence encodes CASSSRTGPLRAFF. The chain employs TRBV7-8 and TRBJ1-1, with 7 positions matching TRBD1. There are 14 residues in the CDR3. The trim removed 4 bases at V and 10 bases at J, leaving 12 bases unmatched. Germline V CDR1 and CDR2: SGHVS, FQNEAQ.

This sequence joins TRBV5-1 and TRBJ1-5; D is undetermined. The germline V gene encodes CDR1 SGHRS and CDR2 YFSETQ. The CDR3 spans 14 residues. The germline V and J ends were trimmed by 4 bases and 0 bases, with 8 bases remaining between them. CDR3 amino acids: CASSDGLSNQPQHF. CDR3 DNA sequence: TGCGCCAGCAGCGACGGACTTAGCAATCAGCCCCAGCATTTT.

This chain links TRBV25-1 with TRBJ2-7; D unresolved. Germline CDR1 is MGHDK and CDR2 is SYGVNS. The CDR3 is 15 amino acids. V gave up 5 bases and J gave up 7 bases, with 21 bases separating them. The CDR3 DNA sequence: TGTGCCAGCAGTCCCCTGGGGTGGTCCTCGCTTGAGCAGTACTTC. Translating it yields CASSPLGWSSLEQYF.

This chain uses TRBV10-3 with TRBJ2-1, with D possibly TRBD1 on 5 matching bases. V lost 4 bases to trimming and J lost 5 bases, with 21 bases between them. This CDR3 contains 17 residues. CDR1 and CDR2 from the germline V gene are ENHRY and SYGVKD. The CDR3 nucleotides are TGTGCCATCAGTGGAGGATTCAGGGATGTCAGGGACAATGAGCAGTTCTTC. This translates into CAISGGFRDVRDNEQFF.

The rearrangement links TRBV5-4 to TRBJ2-5; 8 bases are a match to TRBD1. The CDR3 is 15 residues long. The V and J ends lost 3 bases and 5 bases, in that order; junction bases with no gene match: 9. CDR1 is SGHNT and CDR2 is YYREEE in the germline V gene (reference sequence). The CDR3, as DNA: TGTGCCAGCAGCTATGTTGGGACAGGCGATGAGACCCAGTACTTC. Translation gives CASSYVGTGDETQYF.

The rearrangement links TRBV6-5 to TRBJ2-3; D is unclear. Germline V gene sequence: CDR1 MNHEY, CDR2 SVGAGI. The CDR3 extends over 14 amino acids. Trimming pared 6 bases from V and 4 bases from J, leaving 14 bases between. The DNA for the CDR3 is TGTGCCAGCAGCCTATCGGACCCCCCAGATACGCAGTATTTT. Its translation is CASSLSDPPDTQYF.

This clone has more than one count but fewer than ten. Germline is not matched at one junction end, which may reflect a read error. The chain recombines TRBV5-1 with TRBJ2-2; D tentatively reads TRBD1 or TRBD2 (5 bases each). Per germline, CDR1 SGHRS and CDR2 YFSETQ. The CDR3 runs to 12 residues. The CDR3 sequence is CASSPGNRGAVF. Here the CDR3 DNA reads TGCGCCAGCAGCCCAGGGAACCGGGGAGCTGTTTTT. Based on the CDR3 plus reference TRBV5-1 and TRBJ2-2, the full variable domain is KAGVTQTPRYLIKTRGQQVTLSCSPISGHRSVSWYQQTPGQGLQFLFEYFSETQRNKGNFPGRFSGRQFSNSRSEMNVSTLELGDSALYLCASSPGNRGAVFGEGSRLTVL.

In its sample, this clone was seen a few times. V is TRBV10-3 and J is TRBJ2-7; TRBD1 matches at 10 bases. The CDR3 sequence is 14 residues long. CDR1 is ENHRY, CDR2 SYGVKD, per germline. The junction had 8 bases not matched to a gene; V was cut back by 10 bases and J by 2 bases. In DNA, the CDR3 is TGTGCCACAGCGACCGGGACAGGGGCCTACGAGCAGTACTTC. It encodes CATATGTGAYEQYF.

V usage is TRBV6-5 and J usage is TRBJ2-1; 8 positions agree with TRBD2. In germline, CDR1 is MNHEY, CDR2 SVGAGI. This CDR3 contains 13 residues. V dropped 8 bases and J dropped 3; count of bases not matched to a gene: 3. CDR3 protein: CASVTSGYNEQFF. In DNA, the CDR3 is TGTGCCAGCGTCACTAGCGGCTACAATGAGCAGTTCTTC.

V gene TRBV5-5 combines with J gene TRBJ1-4, with 7 bases matching TRBD1. This CDR3 has 14 residues. Germline CDR1 is SGHKS and CDR2 is YYEKEE (reference sequence). Trimming at V came to 4 bases and at J to 8 bases, leaving 8 bases not matched to a gene. The CDR3, as DNA: TGTGCCAGCAGCCGGACAGGCGGTAGCGAAAAACTGTTTTTT. Translating it yields CASSRTGGSEKLFF. The entire variable domain, with the rest obtained from reference TRBV5-5 and TRBJ1-4, is as follows: DAGVTQSPTHLIKTRGQQVTLRCSPISGHKSVSWYQQVLGQGPQFIFQYYEKEERGRGNFPDRFSARQFPNYSSELNVNALLLGDSALYLCASSRTGGSEKLFFGSGTQLSVL.

This clone was seen only a few times. The chain combines TRBV7-9 with TRBJ1-1; no definite D call. Trimming took 2 bases from V and 5 from J, leaving 9 bases between them. This CDR3 is 13 amino acids long. Germline V gene data show CDR1 as SEHNR and CDR2 as FQNEAQ (reference sequence). CDR3 DNA: TGTGCCAGCAGCTTACTCCTGGGAACTGAAGCTTTCTTT. Translated: CASSLLLGTEAFF.

The chain has TRBV15 and TRBJ1-6, with a weak D call TRBD1 (6 bases). The V gene's germline CDR1 is LNHNV and CDR2 YYDKDF (reference sequence). The CDR3 has 15 residues. Trimming took off 0 bases at V and 9 bases at J, with 12 bases between the two ends. The CDR3 spells CATSRDLGGSSPLHF. The CDR3 DNA reads TGTGCCACCAGCAGAGATCTCGGGGGCAGTTCACCCCTCCACTTT. Variable domain in full (rest from reference TRBV15 and TRBJ1-6): DAMVIQNPRYQVTQFGKPVTLSCSQTLNHNVMYWYQQKSSQAPKLLFHYYDKDFNNEADTPDNFQSRRPNTSFCFLDIRSPGLGDTAMYLCATSRDLGGSSPLHFGNGTRLTVT.

The chain is built from TRBV5-1 and TRBJ1-1; tentative D call: TRBD1 (5 bases). Trimming removed 2 bases from V and 0 bases from J, with 8 bases in between. The germline gives CDR1 SGHRS, CDR2 YFSETQ. This CDR3 comprises 14 residues. Here the CDR3 DNA reads TGCGCCAGCAGCTTCGAGGGGATGAACACTGAAGCTTTCTTT. Translating it yields CASSFEGMNTEAFF. The full variable domain, completed using reference TRBV5-1 and TRBJ1-1, is KAGVTQTPRYLIKTRGQQVTLSCSPISGHRSVSWYQQTPGQGLQFLFEYFSETQRNKGNFPGRFSGRQFSNSRSEMNVSTLELGDSALYLCASSFEGMNTEAFFGQGTRLTVV.

The chain carries TRBV6-5 and TRBJ2-2, with D perhaps TRBD1 or TRBD2 (5 bases each). Trimming pared 5 bases from V and 7 bases from J, leaving 17 bases between. CDR3 size: 15 residues. The V gene's germline CDR1 is MNHEY and CDR2 SVGAGI. The DNA for the CDR3 is TGTGCCAGCAGTCTCACGGGACCCCGAGGCGGGGAGCTGTTTTTT. Protein: CASSLTGPRGGELFF.

This chain links TRBV2 with TRBJ2-2; D remains unclear. Germline loops: CDR1 SNHLY, CDR2 FYNNEI. Trimming left V 2 bases short and J 15 bases short, with 16 bases between. This CDR3 spans 13 amino acids. CDR3: CASSELRRRVVFF. Here the CDR3 DNA reads TGTGCCAGCAGTGAACTTCGCCGCCGGGTGGTGTTTTTT.

This clone was detected only a few times. The V gene is TRBV4-2, the J gene TRBJ2-2, with 9 bases aligning to TRBD2. Germline V lookup: CDR1 LGHNA, CDR2 YNFKEQ. V was clipped by 0 bases and J by 6 bases; unmatched bases: 5. The CDR3 contains 16 residues. The CDR3 DNA follows: TGTGCCAGCAGCCAAGATAGCGGGAGCGGGGCCGGGGAGCTGTTTTTT. This translates into CASSQDSGSGAGELFF.

This clone has only one observation. This chain joins TRBV15 and TRBJ2-5, with D uncertain. CDR3 length equals 13 residues. Germline CDR1 reads LNHNV; CDR2 reads YYDKDF (reference sequence). V was clipped by 3 bases and J by 5 bases, with 10 bases between them. CDR3 nucleotides: TGTGCCACCAGCAGCTATTCTGGGGAGACCCAGTACTTC. As protein: CATSSYSGETQYF.

This sequence joins TRBV28 and TRBJ2-1; D is unclear. Deletions cut 2 bases from V and 3 bases from J, with 14 bases between. This CDR3 region has 16 residues. CDR1 and CDR2 (germline): MDHEN, SYDVKM. The CDR3 reads CASSLSFTSNYNEQFF. In DNA, the CDR3 is TGTGCCAGCAGTTTAAGCTTTACCTCTAACTACAATGAGCAGTTCTTC.

This chain's CDR3 is CAWSTGGMGPTDTQYF. In DNA form, the CDR3 reads TGTGCCTGGAGCACGGGCGGGATGGGTCCCACAGATACGCAGTATTTT. The V call is TRBV30, the J call TRBJ2-3; D might be TRBD2 (6 bases). Trimming took 3 bases from V and 2 from J, leaving 18 bases between them. CDR1 and CDR2 (germline): GTSNPN, SVGIG (reference sequence). The CDR3 is 16 residues long.

This chain connects TRBV19 to TRBJ2-1; D is ambiguous. The germline V gene encodes CDR1 LNHDA and CDR2 SQIVND (reference sequence). The CDR3 sequence is 12 residues long. The ends were cut back, 4 bases at V and 10 bases at J, with 11 bases in the middle. The CDR3 region is CASSSSRTEQFF. In DNA form, the CDR3 reads TGTGCCAGTAGTAGCTCTAGAACAGAGCAGTTCTTC. The variable domain in full, with the rest retrieved from reference TRBV19 and TRBJ2-1, is DGGITQSPKYLFRKEGQNVTLSCEQNLNHDAMYWYRQDPGQGLRLIYYSQIVNDFQKGDIAEGYSVSREKKESFPLTVTSAQKNPTAFYLCASSSSRTEQFFGPGTRLTVL.

The CDR3 nucleotides are TGTGCCAGCAGTCGGACAGTGAACTATGGCTACACCTTC. Amino acids: CASSRTVNYGYTF. The rearrangement links TRBV6-6 to TRBJ1-2; perhaps TRBD1 as D (6 bases). CDR1 is MNHNY, CDR2 SVGAGI, per germline (reference sequence). Trimming removed 5 bases at V and 2 bases at J, with 9 bases between. The CDR3 has 13 residues.